These T cell receptor beta chains were read from a single sample in a study of OX40 agonist ivuxolimab in advanced cancers. Clones were sequenced by immunoSEQ multiplex PCR, and TCRdb holds only the in-frame ones, with some missing. The sample yields 55,000 to 75,000 clones, approximately 90% seen once. The source was CD4+ or CD8+ T cells sorted from blood, collected in a trial of the OX40 agonist ivuxolimab. The receptors shown here come from an adult with an advanced solid tumor such as melanoma, head and neck, liver or kidney cancer. The CDR3 runs from the conserved cysteine through the conserved F or W. D genes are given only for firm matches. Not every row has a clone size; where given, it reads once, few, many or a size class.

TRBD2	TRBV5-5	TRBJ2-7	once	CASSGTSGSYEQYF
.	TRBV11-2	TRBJ2-3	few	CASRQTGSTDTQYF
.	TRBV5-1	TRBJ1-1	.	CASSLGQVNTEAFF
.	TRBV29-1	TRBJ1-2	.	CTITTGSPYAGYTF
TRBD2	TRBV2	TRBJ2-7	.	CASSERLAGPYEQYF
.	TRBV5-6	TRBJ2-5	.	CASIQQETQYF
.	TRBV30	TRBJ1-2	once	CAWRRTENYGYTF
TRBD2	TRBV9	TRBJ2-5	.	CASSVAGGTLETQYF
TRBD1	TRBV7-9	TRBJ2-7	few	CASSLVDRARYEQYF
.	TRBV7-2	TRBJ1-5	few	CASSLNEGSQPQHF
TRBD1	TRBV5-4	TRBJ2-5	few	CASSYRTGGEETQYF
TRBD2	TRBV5-4	TRBJ2-7	.	CASSLMPGLAYNEQYF
.	TRBV7-3	TRBJ2-1	.	CASSLTMGNEQFF
TRBD1	TRBV19	TRBJ1-2	.	CASSIGTANYGYTF
.	TRBV6-5	TRBJ1-1	.	CASSWILNTEAFF
.	TRBV6-5	TRBJ2-7	.	CASSYRHGTYEQYF
.	TRBV5-1	TRBJ2-2	.	CASSSTGELFF